A selection of T cell receptor beta chains follows, all from one sample in a study of blood T cell repertoires in COVID-19. Profiled with immunoSEQ multiplex PCR; TCRdb holds only in-frame clones, not every one. This repertoire shows roughly 150,000 clones, 75% to 85% found once; its top ten account for roughly 3.5%. Sequenced material: PBMCs or T cells enriched from blood (not recorded which). The receptors were gathered from a woman aged 55-69 years who had recovered from COVID-19. Each CDR3 is given with its conserved first and last residue. The order of the fields is clone size, D gene, J gene, V gene, CDR3 DNA, CDR3 protein. A D gene is named only where the DNA matches it firmly. Not all rows give a size; the values are once, few, many and, for expanded clones, a class.

NA NA TRBJ1-4 TRBV11-2 TGTGCCAGCAGCTCCCCGGGTGCCAGCTACGAAAAACTGTTTTTT CASSSPGASYEKLFF
NA NA TRBJ1-1 TRBV5-1 TGCGCCAGCAGCTTGTTAGGCCGGAGGAACACTGAAGCTTTCTTT CASSLLGRRNTEAFF
NA NA TRBJ2-7 TRBV5-4 TGTGCCAGCAGCGTATACTCCTACGAGCAGTACTTC CASSVYSYEQYF
NA NA TRBJ2-7 TRBV4-1 TGCGCCAGCAGCCAAGATCCCACACGAACCTACGAGCAGTACTTC CASSQDPTRTYEQYF
NA NA TRBJ1-2 TRBV18 TGTGCCAGCTCACCAGACTGGCTCGTGGGCTACACCTTC CASSPDWLVGYTF
NA NA TRBJ1-2 TRBV4-1 TGCGCCAGCAGCCAAGGCCCCTCGAGAAATTACTATGGCTACACCTTC CASSQGPSRNYYGYTF
NA NA TRBJ2-7 TRBV9 TGTGCCAGCAGCACGACCCAGGTATCCGAGCAGTACTTC CASSTTQVSEQYF
NA TRBD2 TRBJ2-3 TRBV4-1 TGCGCCAGCAGCCAAGTCGCACTAGCGGGGTTTCCAGATACGCAGTATTTT CASSQVALAGFPDTQYF
NA TRBD1 TRBJ2-4 TRBV27 TGTGCCAGCAGTTTGACAGGGGGCCTAGGCAAAAACATTCAGTACTTC CASSLTGGLGKNIQYF
NA TRBD1 TRBJ1-2 TRBV4-1 TGCGCCAGCAGCCAAACCGGGACAGGGGTTTATGGCTACACCTTC CASSQTGTGVYGYTF
few NA TRBJ2-5 TRBV24-1 TGTGCCACCAGTGATGGCGGCCTGCCGACCCAGTACTTC CATSDGGLPTQYF
once TRBD1 TRBJ1-5 TRBV6-1 TGTGCCAGCAGTGCTTCTGGGACAGTTAAAAATCAGCCCCAGCATTTT CASSASGTVKNQPQHF
NA TRBD1 TRBJ2-5 TRBV2 TGTGCCAGCAGTGAAGACAGGGGGCCTTGGGAGACCCAGTACTTC CASSEDRGPWETQYF
NA TRBD2 TRBJ2-7 TRBV30 TGTGCCTGGAGTGTGGCTAGCGGCTACGAGCAGTACTTC CAWSVASGYEQYF
NA NA TRBJ2-2 TRBV2 TGTGCCAGCAGTGAGGAGGGGGCACTGACCGGGGAGCTGTTTTTT CASSEEGALTGELFF